This TCR beta chain came from a study of T cell changes during pregnancy in multiple sclerosis. The V end lost 9 bases, the J end lost 4 bases, and 19 bases lay between the germline ends. CDR1 is SGHNT, CDR2 YYREEE, per germline (reference sequence). The CDR3 runs 15 residues. Generated by immunoSEQ multiplex PCR, the TCRdb table keeps only in-frame clones and is missing some. The sample shows about 60,000 clones, 90% to 95% of them seen only once. This chain joins TRBV5-4 and TRBJ2-2; perhaps TRBD2 as D (6 bases). The input for sequencing was peripheral blood, taken before pregnancy. This sequence was found in a female donor with multiple sclerosis, enrolled in a pregnancy study. In DNA form, the CDR3 reads TGTGCCACCCGGCGGGGTCAGGTTAGCACCGGGGAGCTGTTTTTT. This translates into CATRRGQVSTGELFF.